The next 32 T cell receptor beta chains were all read from a single sample in a study of blood T cells in healthy people across ages. Primed by a sample-barcoded 5' primer and a J-beta primer mix, a second PCR proceeded for about 7 to 11 cycles. MiXCR, run by TCRdb on the 5' RACE reads, gives a single entry per CDR3 protein. The sample records hundreds of thousands of distinct CDR3 sequences, 58% being singletons. The sequencing sample was made of blood. The receptors shown here come from a man aged 30 to 45 in good health.

Only a few counts were recorded for this clonotype. This chain uses TRBV20-1 with TRBJ1-1; the D gene is possibly TRBD1 (5 bases). The germline gives CDR1 DFQATT, CDR2 SNEGSKA (reference sequence). The CDR3 length is 15 residues. With 0 bases removed from V and 1 base from J, the gap between germline ends came to 12 bases. The CDR3 nucleotides read TGCAGTGCTAGAGATCAGGGACGGGGGAACACTGAAGCTTTCTTT. It is translated as CSARDQGRGNTEAFF.

The V gene is TRBV29-1, the J gene TRBJ1-1; D remains ambiguous. The CDR3 sequence is 11 residues long. Germline V CDR1 and CDR2: SQVTM, ANQGSEA. Trimming shortened V by 4 bases and J by 7 bases, and 10 bases separated the two germline ends. The CDR3, as DNA: TGCAGCGTTGTTGGTCAGGTTGAAGCTTTCTTT. It encodes CSVVGQVEAFF.

The chain recombines TRBV12-3 or TRBV12-4 with TRBJ1-4; 7 bases fit TRBD1. The trim removed 8 bases at V and 11 bases at J, leaving 8 bases unmatched. The CDR3 runs to 12 residues. CDR3 in DNA: TGTGCCAGCCAGGGGGGTGGGGGGAAACTGTTTTTT. Translated, it gives CASQGGGGKLFF.

The table lists this clonotype with a few counts. This rearrangement joins TRBV29-1 to TRBJ2-1; TRBD2 aligns across 7 bases. In germline, CDR1 is SQVTM, CDR2 ANQGSEA. The CDR3 is 12 amino acids. J gave up 7 bases and V 4 bases, and 4 bases lay outside the gene matches. CDR3 coding DNA: TGCAGCGTTGGCGGGAGAGGTAATGAGCAGTTCTTC. Its translation: CSVGGRGNEQFF.

This chain joins TRBV28 and TRBJ1-5, with D possibly matching TRBD1 (5 bases). Germline CDR1 reads MDHEN; CDR2 reads SYDVKM. V lost 6 bases to trimming and J lost 5 bases, with 26 bases between them. This CDR3 has 18 amino acids. The CDR3 reads CASSYFGGDGPDHQPQHF. The CDR3 DNA follows: TGTGCCAGCAGCTATTTCGGGGGTGATGGCCCCGATCATCAGCCCCAGCATTTT. The whole variable domain, remainder taken from reference TRBV28 and TRBJ1-5, is DVKVTQSSRYLVKRTGEKVFLECVQDMDHENMFWYRQDPGLGLRLIYFSYDVKMKEKGDIPEGYSVSREKKERFSLILESASTNQTSMYLCASSYFGGDGPDHQPQHFGDGTRLSIL.

Comments on this clonotype: Sequence at one end of the junction differs from germline and may be a read error. This CDR3 is CTSSGAGAMLDEQFF. The CDR3 DNA sequence: TGTACCAGCAGCGGTGCGGGAGCGATGTTGGATGAGCAGTTCTTC. The chain employs TRBV7-9 and TRBJ2-1, with 7 bases aligning to TRBD2. The CDR3 extends over 15 amino acids. Germline CDR1 and CDR2: SEHNR and FQNEAQ (reference sequence).

This clonotype was observed a handful of times. The chain is built from TRBV20-1 and TRBJ1-5; TRBD1 matches 7 bases. Germline-derived CDR1 and CDR2 are DFQATT and SNEGSKA (reference sequence). This CDR3 contains 12 residues. CDR3 sequence reads: CRGGQGNQPQHF. CDR3 sequence (DNA): TGCAGGGGAGGACAGGGCAATCAGCCCCAGCATTTT.

V and J are TRBV7-2 and TRBJ2-3; TRBD1 is a possible D gene (6 bases). The CDR3 loop spans 15 amino acids. V shed 4 bases and J shed 6 bases, with 17 bases lying between them. Germline V gene data show CDR1 as SGHTA and CDR2 as FQGNSA. The CDR3, as DNA: TGTGCCAGCAGCTGTAGACCAACAGGGACGGATACGCAGTATTTT. Encoded protein: CASSCRPTGTDTQYF.

The V and J genes are TRBV6-2 or TRBV6-3 and TRBJ2-7; possibly TRBD2 for D (5 bases). The CDR3 covers 15 residues. Germline CDR1 MNHEY, CDR2 SVGEGT. The V end lost 6 bases, the J end lost 2 bases, and 17 bases lay between the germline ends. The CDR3 loop reads CASSQRPAGPYEQYF. Written as DNA, the CDR3 is TGTGCCAGCAGCCAGAGGCCCGCGGGCCCCTACGAGCAGTACTTC.

This clonotype came up once. The rearrangement joins TRBV6-6 to TRBJ2-3; possible D gene TRBD1, 5 bases. CDR1 and CDR2 (germline): MNHNY, SVGAGI (reference sequence). The CDR3 is 15 amino acids. V shed 4 bases and J shed 0 bases, with 11 bases lying between them. CDR3 coding DNA: TGTGCCAGCAGTTCGACAGCTACTAGCACAGATACGCAGTATTTT. Translated: CASSSTATSTDTQYF.

Only a few counts were recorded for this clonotype. The chain carries TRBV7-2 and TRBJ2-7; D unresolved. Deletions cut 6 bases from V and 1 base from J, with 10 bases between. This CDR3 has 13 amino acids. Germline V gene sequence: CDR1 SGHTA, CDR2 FQGNSA. CDR3: CASSPLGSYEQYF. In DNA form, the CDR3 reads TGTGCCAGCAGTCCACTTGGGTCCTACGAGCAGTACTTC.

The chain recombines TRBV7-9 with TRBJ2-1; TRBD2 matches 9 bases. This CDR3 region has 15 residues. The trim removed 3 bases at V and 6 bases at J, leaving 6 bases unmatched. The V gene's germline CDR1 is SEHNR and CDR2 FQNEAQ (reference sequence). CDR3 sequence: CASSFGSGSLNEQFF. CDR3 DNA sequence: TGTGCCAGCAGCTTCGGTAGCGGGAGTCTCAATGAGCAGTTCTTC.

This clonotype was detected only a few times. The rearrangement joins TRBV29-1 to TRBJ2-7; 10 bases are shared with TRBD1. The CDR3 has 15 residues. V was clipped by 3 bases and J by 3 bases; unmatched bases: 8. Germline V gene sequence: CDR1 SQVTM, CDR2 ANQGSEA. The CDR3: CSVEARDRGLYEQYF. In nucleotides, the CDR3 is TGCAGCGTTGAGGCCCGGGACAGGGGTCTCTACGAGCAGTACTTC.

J is TRBJ2-5 and V is TRBV2; a possible D gene is TRBD2 (6 bases). V lost 4 bases, J lost 11 bases, and 20 bases lay in between. The CDR3 extends over 14 amino acids. The germline V gene has CDR1 SNHLY and CDR2 FYNNEI. The CDR3 reads CASSVGGRAYGQYF. The CDR3 DNA reads TGTGCCAGCAGTGTGGGAGGCCGAGCCTACGGGCAGTACTTC.

This clonotype is a singleton in its sample. The CDR3 DNA reads as TGTGCAGAGGGGTACGAGCAGTACTTC. Encoded protein: CAEGYEQYF. The chain uses TRBV7-3 and TRBJ2-7, with D perhaps TRBD1 or TRBD2 (5 bases each). Germline CDR1 reads SGHTA; CDR2 reads FQGTGA. The CDR3 spans 9 residues.

The chain recombines TRBV6-1 with TRBJ2-6; the match to TRBD1 covers 8 bases. The V segment lost 3 bases and the J segment 3 bases; nucleotides outside the gene matches: 10. This CDR3 is 18 amino acids long. Germline CDR1 reads MNHNS; CDR2 reads SASEGT. The CDR3 coding sequence is TGTGCCAGCAGTGAGACAGGGGAAAGGGGGAGTGGGGCCAACGTCCTGACTTTC. This codes for CASSETGERGSGANVLTF.

As regards this clonotype: A much bigger clone sits one base away, suggesting this may be a read error. The chain carries TRBV20-1 and TRBJ2-1; TRBD2 is a possible D gene (5 bases). This CDR3 is 15 amino acids long. CDR1 is DFQATT, CDR2 SNEGSKA, per germline (reference sequence). CDR3 in DNA: TGCAGTGCTAGATCCCCGCGGGTCTCCTACAATGAGCGGTTCTTC. Protein: CSARSPRVSYNERFF.

This chain joins TRBV7-2 and TRBJ1-6; TRBD1 agrees at 7 bases. This CDR3 is built from 16 residues. Looked up from germline, CDR1 is SGHTA and CDR2 is FQGNSA. Germline trimming cut 5 bases from V and 7 bases from J; bases unmatched to any gene: 11. This CDR3 reads CASSPFTGARNSPLHF. DNA for the CDR3: TGTGCCAGCAGCCCCTTTACAGGGGCGCGGAATTCACCCCTCCACTTT.

The chain joins TRBV4-2 to TRBJ2-5, with TRBD2 matching over 7 bases. The J call is in doubt because the DNA end fits TRBJ2-7 better. CDR3 length equals 18 residues. CDR1 is LGHNA, CDR2 YNFKEQ, per germline. CDR3 in amino acids: CASSPEARERPLLYEQYF. CDR3 nucleotides: TGTGCCAGCAGCCCGGAAGCGCGGGAGCGGCCACTGTTATACGAGCAGTACTTC.

This chain joins TRBV6-6 and TRBJ1-5; the match to TRBD1 covers 9 bases. Unmatched junction bases numbered 6, after V lost 5 bases and J lost 1 base. The V gene's germline CDR1 is MNHNY and CDR2 SVGAGI (reference sequence). This CDR3 is 16 amino acids long. The DNA of the CDR3 is TGTGCCAGCAGTCCCGGGACAGGGAAAAGCAATCAGCCCCAGCATTTT. It encodes CASSPGTGKSNQPQHF.

The chain is built from TRBV28 and TRBJ1-2, with D perhaps TRBD1 (5 bases). The CDR3 has 14 residues. CDR1 and CDR2 from the germline V gene are MDHEN and SYDVKM. V lost 6 bases, J lost 9 bases, and 20 bases lay in between. For the CDR3, the DNA is TGTGCCAGCAGCCCCAGGGTAGCCACAATGCGCTACACCTTC. As protein: CASSPRVATMRYTF.

This clonotype has only one observation. The chain joins TRBV18 to TRBJ1-2, with D unclear. The CDR3 extends over 14 amino acids. Germline V lookup: CDR1 KGHSH, CDR2 LQKENI. V dropped 3 bases and J dropped 4 bases, with 12 bases sitting between them. DNA of the CDR3: TGTGCCAGCTCACCGACCCCGTCCCTCTATGGCTACACCTTC. Its translation is CASSPTPSLYGYTF. The entire variable domain, with the rest obtained from reference TRBV18 and TRBJ1-2, is as follows: NAGVMQNPRHLVRRRGQEARLRCSPMKGHSHVYWYRQLPEEGLKFMVYLQKENIIDESGMPKERFSAEFPKEGPSILRIQQVVRGDSAAYFCASSPTPSLYGYTFGSGTRLTVV.

The J gene is TRBJ2-5, the V gene TRBV2; D assignment may be TRBD1 or TRBD2 (5 bases each). This CDR3 spans 15 amino acids. The germline V gene has CDR1 SNHLY and CDR2 FYNNEI. Trimming pared 4 bases from V and 2 bases from J, leaving 14 bases between. CDR3 in DNA: TGTGCCAGCAGTGGGTCGTCGGGACGGCAAGAGACCCAGTACTTC. The encoded protein is CASSGSSGRQETQYF.

This clonotype has just a few counts. The V gene is TRBV12-3 or TRBV12-4, the J gene TRBJ2-1; the D gene is possibly TRBD1 (5 bases). This CDR3 spans 15 amino acids. V gave up 6 bases and J gave up 8 bases, with 20 bases separating them. CDR3 in amino acids: CASSNMGSQGYEQFF. CDR3 nucleotides: TGTGCCAGCAGCAATATGGGATCTCAGGGCTATGAGCAGTTCTTC.

The chain has TRBV13 and TRBJ2-4, with 10 positions matching TRBD2. The ends lost 5 bases at V and 15 bases at J; junction bases unmatched: 7. In germline, CDR1 is PRHDT, CDR2 FYEKMQ (reference sequence). This CDR3 is built from 12 residues. CDR3 region: CASSRDGTSAYF. The CDR3 DNA reads TGTGCCAGCAGCCGAGACGGGACTAGCGCGTACTTC.

The chain couples TRBV29-1 to TRBJ1-4, with D perhaps matching TRBD1 (6 bases). Trimming removed 6 bases from V and 5 bases from J, with 10 bases in between. Germline V gives CDR1 SQVTM, CDR2 ANQGSEA. This CDR3 contains 12 residues. Written as DNA, the CDR3 is TGCAGCGTCGGGACATCAAATGAAAAACTGTTTTTT. Its protein product is CSVGTSNEKLFF.

The chain couples TRBV20-1 to TRBJ1-2, with no clear D. V shed 6 bases and J shed 6 bases, with 14 bases lying between them. Looked up from germline, CDR1 is DFQATT and CDR2 is SNEGSKA (reference sequence). The CDR3 totals 12 residues. CDR3 nucleotides: TGCAGTGCCGGTGATGGGGTCGATGGCTACACCTTC. Translated, it gives CSAGDGVDGYTF.

This clonotype turned up a few times. The chain recombines TRBV27 with TRBJ2-7; no definite D call. The CDR3 sequence is 13 residues long. V was clipped by 7 bases and J by 1 base, with 11 bases between them. CDR1 and CDR2 (germline): MNHEY, SMNVEV (reference sequence). The CDR3 nucleotides read TGTGCCAGCATTGGGGAACAATCCTACGAGCAGTACTTC. It translates to CASIGEQSYEQYF.

This chain links TRBV20-1 with TRBJ2-1; 12 bases line up with TRBD2. The DNA matches TRBJ2-7 better at its end, which makes the J call doubtful. This CDR3 contains 15 residues. The V gene's germline CDR1 is DFQATT and CDR2 SNEGSKA (reference sequence). The CDR3 protein is CSAHTRTSGANEQYF. CDR3 bases: TGCAGTGCGCATACCCGGACTAGCGGGGCGAATGAGCAGTACTTC.

The rearrangement links TRBV28 to TRBJ2-5; unclear D gene. V lost 1 base and J lost 5, with 14 bases in between. The CDR3 runs 15 residues. Germline V gene data show CDR1 as MDHEN and CDR2 as SYDVKM. The CDR3 loop reads CASSLSSTGEETQYF. In DNA form, the CDR3 reads TGTGCCAGCAGTTTATCATCGACCGGCGAGGAGACCCAGTACTTC.

This clonotype appeared once. This chain links TRBV12-5 with TRBJ1-1; D is unclear. The CDR3 runs 13 residues. Germline values: CDR1 LGHNT, CDR2 FRNRAP. The V and J ends lost 7 bases and 1 base respectively, with 10 bases between them. The DNA of the CDR3 is TGTGCTAGTGAAGGGCAAGCGAACACTGAAGCTTTCTTT. Protein product: CASEGQANTEAFF.

On this clonotype itself: A read error may account for a junction end that differs from germline. This rearrangement joins TRBV4-2 to TRBJ2-3; D is tentatively TRBD1 or TRBD2 (5 bases each). Germline CDR1 is LGHNA and CDR2 is YNFKEQ. This CDR3 comprises 16 residues. The CDR3 DNA is TGTGCCAGCAGCCAAGAAATAAGGGACCAGGCGGATATGCAGTATTTT. It translates to CASSQEIRDQADMQYF.